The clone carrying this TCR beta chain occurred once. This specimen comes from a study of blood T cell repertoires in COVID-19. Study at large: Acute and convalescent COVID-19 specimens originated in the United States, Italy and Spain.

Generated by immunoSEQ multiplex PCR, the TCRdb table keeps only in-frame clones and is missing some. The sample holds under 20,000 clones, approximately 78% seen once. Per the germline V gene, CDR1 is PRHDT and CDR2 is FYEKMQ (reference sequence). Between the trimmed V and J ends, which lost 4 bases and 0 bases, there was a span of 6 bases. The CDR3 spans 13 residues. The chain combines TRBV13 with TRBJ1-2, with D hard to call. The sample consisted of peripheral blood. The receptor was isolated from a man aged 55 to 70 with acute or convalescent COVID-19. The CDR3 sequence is CASSSRSNYGYTF. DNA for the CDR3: TGTGCCAGCAGCTCCAGATCTAACTATGGCTACACCTTC.